Listed here are 5 T cell receptor beta chains from one sample, sequenced in a study of CD4 T cell repertoires in COVID-19. The assay was immunoSEQ multiplex PCR, and TCRdb's table has in-frame clones only and misses some. The data contain 20,000 to 25,000 clones, roughly 84% of them seen just once; the ten biggest clones take up around 0.5%. These memory T cells were uncultured and sequenced directly after ex vivo isolation. Source: central memory CD4+ T cells from blood, taken before the COVID-19 pandemic. All receptors come from a human donor who had COVID-19.

In this sample, this clone turned up a few times. The chain is built from TRBV10-3 and TRBJ1-4, with D maybe TRBD1 (6 bases). This CDR3 has 12 residues. The V gene's germline CDR1 is ENHRY and CDR2 SYGVKD. V was trimmed by 9 bases and J by 8 bases, leaving 13 bases between them. CDR3 nucleotides: TGTGCCATGTCAGGGGAAGACGAAAAACTGTTTTTT. This gives the protein CAMSGEDEKLFF.

As regards this clone: The junction shows a germline mismatch at one end, possibly a read error. The V and J genes are TRBV6-5 and TRBJ2-7; tentatively, D is TRBD1 (6 bases). Germline V gene data show CDR1 as MNHEY and CDR2 as SVGAGI. This CDR3 is 15 amino acids long. The CDR3 nucleotides are TGTACCAGCAGTTACTCAGGGCCAGGGGTTGAGGAGCAGTACTTC. It codes for CTSSYSGPGVEEQYF.

As to this clone: Within the sample, other DNA sequences also encode this same CDR3. The chain carries TRBV14 and TRBJ2-5, with D maybe TRBD1 (5 bases). The CDR3 runs 13 residues. Per the germline V gene, CDR1 is SGHDN and CDR2 is FVKESK. Trimming took off 0 bases at V and 9 bases at J, with 11 bases between the two ends. CDR3 DNA sequence: TGTGCCAGCAGCCAAGATGGGGCCAGGGCCCAGTACTTC. This sequence encodes CASSQDGARAQYF. The variable domain in full, with the rest retrieved from reference TRBV14 and TRBJ2-5, is EAGVTQFPSHSVIEKGQTVTLRCDPISGHDNLYWYRRVMGKEIKFLLHFVKESKQDESGMPNNRFLAERTGGTYSTLKVQPAELEDSGVYFCASSQDGARAQYFGPGTRLLVL.

V and J are TRBV6-4 and TRBJ2-1, with 11 bases that match TRBD2. This CDR3 has 17 amino acids. The trim removed 9 bases at V and 0 bases at J, leaving 10 bases unmatched. Germline V gene data show CDR1 as MRHNA and CDR2 as SNTAGT. As DNA, the CDR3 is TGTGCCAGTGGGACTAGCGGTTCCCACGACTCCTACAATGAGCAGTTCTTC. It translates to CASGTSGSHDSYNEQFF.

The CDR3: CASSLEGPTAQGGYF. CDR3 in DNA: TGCGCCAGCAGCTTGGAGGGGCCGACGGCCCAGGGGGGATATTTT. The chain couples TRBV5-1 to TRBJ1-3; 7 nucleotides line up with TRBD1. The germline V gene encodes CDR1 SGHRS and CDR2 YFSETQ. This CDR3 spans 15 amino acids. V dropped 0 bases and J dropped 15; count of bases not matched to a gene: 15.